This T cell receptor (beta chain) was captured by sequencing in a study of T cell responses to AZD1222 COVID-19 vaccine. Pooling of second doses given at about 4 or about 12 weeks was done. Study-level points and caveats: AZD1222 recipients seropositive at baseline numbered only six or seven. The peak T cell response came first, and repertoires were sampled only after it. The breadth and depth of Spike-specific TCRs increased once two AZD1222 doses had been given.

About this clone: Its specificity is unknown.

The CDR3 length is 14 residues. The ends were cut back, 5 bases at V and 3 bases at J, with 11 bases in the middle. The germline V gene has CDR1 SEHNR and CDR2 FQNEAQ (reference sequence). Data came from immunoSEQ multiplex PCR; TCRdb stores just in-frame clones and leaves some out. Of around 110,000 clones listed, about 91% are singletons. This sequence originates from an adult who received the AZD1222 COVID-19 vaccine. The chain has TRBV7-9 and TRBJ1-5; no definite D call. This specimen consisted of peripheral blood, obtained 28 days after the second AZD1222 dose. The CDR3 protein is CASSRKDDNQPQHF. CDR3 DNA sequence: TGTGCCAGCAGCCGTAAAGATGACAATCAGCCCCAGCATTTT.